Below, one T cell receptor (beta chain) is given with its context. Its antigen specificity is not known. Germline and junction disagree at one end, which may indicate a read error. This sample is drawn from a study of read filtering for tumor transcriptome and immune sequencing (dated by TCRdb to 2018 to 2021). Notes on the research overall: The cohort had roughly 17 male and 14 female patients with a mean age of about 66 years, ranging from roughly 45 to 85. Under revised international staging, about 8 patients fell into R-ISS I, more than 15 into R-ISS II and about seven into R-ISS III. After DNase treatment, whole-transcriptome libraries were prepared using the TruSeq RNA Access Library Prep Kit. TCR-region mapped reads per sample ranged from about 4 to 10.27 million with IR-seq versus only 85 to 1273 with RNA-seq. Using the same bone marrow samples, the study compared TCR repertoires obtained by targeted immune repertoire sequencing with those obtained by bulk whole-transcriptome sequencing. As a main aim, a read-filtering strategy for immune repertoire data was addressed, with the specific question being whether clonotypes supported by a single read should be removed.

Every patient had bone marrow sampled at the time of active disease. Ficoll-Hypaque density gradient centrifugation was used to isolate the bone marrow mononuclear cells. To remove myeloma plasma cells, the cells were labeled with CD138 magnetic microbeads on a MACS separator, and CD138-negative cells were then collected by negative selection. Flow cytometry with CD138 antibodies on an Attune NxT was used to check how pure the isolated cells were. Total RNA was extracted with TRIzol reagent and quantified with a NanoDrop spectrophotometer. Paired RNA-seq and IR-seq were performed on the CD138-negative bone marrow sample of each patient. TCR libraries were built from 400 ng RNA with the Immunoverse kit, using molecular barcoded adaptors covering alpha/delta and beta/gamma chains. The same RNA used for transcriptome sequencing was used for TCR library preparation. Sequencing of TCR libraries was carried out on an Illumina HiSeq 4000 with 2 x 150 cycles. Per the authors' processing: MiXCR aligned TCR reads to human V, D, J and C references and assembled the aligned reads into CDR3 clonotypes, with quality filtering and error correction included. The tcR package in R was used to analyze clonotype counts and gene usage diversity. For inspection of raw mapping reads, RNA-seq reads were mapped by STAR aligner version 2.5.3a onto GRCh37 of the human genome. To test how sequencing depth affects detected clonotypes, IR-seq fastq files were randomly downsampled with Seqtk 1.3. The public sequencing data were trimmed at Q25 with fastp and processed into clonotypes with MiXCR by TCRdb, which kept only in-frame beta chains. Every entry covers one CDR3 protein and lists the most common genes and DNA from its rows. None of the V and J calls come from the authors' own analysis; TCRdb made them. This sample comprises 35,000 to 50,000 distinct CDR3 sequences, about 20% of them detected only once. The ten largest clones capture more than 30% of the sample.

What the work shows at the level of the full study, not this receptor alone: The sorted CD138-negative fraction was not purified T cells but a mixed bone marrow immune population. Single-read clonotypes made up roughly 82% of clonotypes but about 3.6% of total reads in IR-seq, and 70% to 75% of clonotypes and approximately 42% of reads in RNA-seq. The correlation between IR-seq and RNA-seq shared clonotype proportions was increased by removal of single-read clonotypes. Compared with RNA-seq, IR-seq captured clonotypes at much higher depth and more reliably, and a smaller IR-seq throughput was enough to identify most shared clonotypes.

The CDR3 contains 16 residues, cysteine and phenylalanine counted. The CDR3 DNA has 48 bases and is translated from base 1. The germline V gene (reference sequence) yields DFQATT for CDR1 and SNEGSKA for CDR2. The rearrangement combines TRBV20-1 with TRBJ2-3, with the D gene possibly TRBD1 or TRBD2, each one fitting 7 bases. Material: a population of CD138-negative cells sorted from bone marrow. The cell subset or site label here, explained by the study, means: bone marrow mononuclear cells depleted of CD138+ plasma/myeloma cells by negative magnetic selection. The clonotype originates from a donor aged 40 or over with multiple myeloma. The CDR3 loop reads CSADGGQGVRTGTQYF. The nucleotides are TGCAGTGCTGACGGGGGGCAGGGGGTGCGGACAGGTACGCAGTATTTT.